This entry features one T cell receptor beta chain sequence. What it binds is not known. It was autoimmune disease history or systemic immunosuppression that excluded patients. This sample stems from a study of OX40 agonist ivuxolimab in advanced cancers. Study details: An agonistic anti-OX40 (CD134) antibody, ivuxolimab, was used to treat the patients. Study-level results: Mean expanded clone counts were higher in CD8+ than CD4+ T cells. Researchers did not determine the expanded peripheral T cells' antigen specificity.

The assay was immunoSEQ multiplex PCR, and TCRdb's table has in-frame clones only and misses some. The repertoire includes tens of thousands of clones, 70% to 90% of them detected once, and approximately 0.25% sits in the top ten. This TCR was recovered from an adult with an advanced solid tumor such as melanoma, head and neck, liver or kidney cancer. This specimen consisted of CD4+ or CD8+ T cells sorted from blood, obtained in a trial of the OX40 agonist ivuxolimab.

This chain's CDR3 is CASSLVRGSNYGYTF. For the CDR3, the DNA is TGTGCCAGCAGCTTAGTTAGGGGTTCTAACTATGGCTACACCTTC. The chain links TRBV7-2 to TRBJ1-2; D might be TRBD1 (5 bases). Per germline, CDR1 SGHTA and CDR2 FQGNSA. The V end was cut by 1 base, the J end by 0 bases, with 9 bases between. This CDR3 has 15 residues. Complete variable domain (other parts from reference TRBV7-2 and TRBJ1-2): GAGVSQSPSNKVTEKGKDVELRCDPISGHTALYWYRQSLGQGLEFLIYFQGNSAPDKSGLPSDRFSAERTGGSVSTLTIQRTQQEDSAVYLCASSLVRGSNYGYTFGSGTRLTVV.